The source of this T cell receptor (beta chain) is a study of T-cell memory formation after mild COVID-19. Study information: The study found TCR clusters largely donor specific.

TCR alpha and TCR beta cDNA libraries carrying sample barcodes and UMIs came from 5'RACE with constant-segment primers. TCRdb reprocessed the 5' RACE reads with MiXCR, giving one entry per CDR3 protein. Seen here are roughly 500,000 distinct CDR3 sequences, over 20% observed once, and the top ten hold roughly an eighth. To note about this clonotype: Its antigen is not known.

The CDR3 sequence is 15 residues long. Germline loops: CDR1 MNHNS, CDR2 SASEGT. V was pared by 7 bases and J by 4 bases, with 16 bases between. Findings and caveats of the study: Later expanders leaned toward CD4+, whereas clones contracting from day 15 to 85 were balanced CD4/CD8. A subset of responding clones appeared in pre-infection memory, suggesting cross-reactive memory joined.

The material sequenced was PBMCs or a T cell subset sorted from them (not recorded which). The V call is TRBV6-1, the J call TRBJ1-4; possibly TRBD1 for D (6 bases). This clonotype was sampled from an adult woman who had mild COVID-19 (a few samples of this study predate the infection). Cell type and time point are not known. The CDR3 protein is CASTRGSEVNEKLFF. For the CDR3, the DNA is TGTGCCAGCACCAGGGGATCGGAGGTTAATGAAAAACTGTTTTTT.